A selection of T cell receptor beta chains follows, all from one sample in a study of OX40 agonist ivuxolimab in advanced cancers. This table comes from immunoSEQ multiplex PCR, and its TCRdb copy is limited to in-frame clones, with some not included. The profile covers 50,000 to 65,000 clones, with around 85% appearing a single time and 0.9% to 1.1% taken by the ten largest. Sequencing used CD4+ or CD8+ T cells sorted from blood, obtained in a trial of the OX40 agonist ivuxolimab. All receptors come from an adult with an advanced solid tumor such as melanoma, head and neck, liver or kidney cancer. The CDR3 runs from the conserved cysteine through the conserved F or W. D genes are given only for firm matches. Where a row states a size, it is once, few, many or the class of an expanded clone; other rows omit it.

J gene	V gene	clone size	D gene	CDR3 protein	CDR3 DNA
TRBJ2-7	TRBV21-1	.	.	CASSYRVGLASSYEQYF	TGTGCCAGCAGCTATCGAGTCGGACTAGCTTCCTCCTACGAGCAGTACTTC
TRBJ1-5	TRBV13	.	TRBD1	CASSRYRGTGDNQPQHF	TGTGCCAGCAGCCGATACCGGGGGACAGGGGACAATCAGCCCCAGCATTTT
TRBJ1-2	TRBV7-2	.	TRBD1	CASSPGQGIGGYTF	TGTGCCAGCAGCCCTGGACAGGGGATAGGTGGCTACACCTTC
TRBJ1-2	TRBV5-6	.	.	CASSSGGRDYGYTF	TGTGCCAGCAGCTCCGGGGGACGGGACTATGGCTACACCTTC
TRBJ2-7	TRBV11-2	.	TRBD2	CASSTIRLAHRYEQYF	TGTGCCAGCAGCACAATTAGACTAGCACATCGATACGAGCAGTACTTC
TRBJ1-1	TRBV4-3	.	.	CASSQDRGPAEAFF	TGCGCCAGCAGCCAGGACCGGGGGCCGGCTGAAGCTTTCTTT
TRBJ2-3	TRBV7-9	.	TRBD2	CASSISGGLHTQYF	TGTGCCAGCAGCATTAGCGGGGGGTTGCATACGCAGTATTTT
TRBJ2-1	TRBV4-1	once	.	CASSPQTSTDEQFF	TGCGCCAGCAGCCCCCAAACTAGCACGGATGAGCAGTTCTTC
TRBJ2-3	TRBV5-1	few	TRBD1	CASAAEGRGLINTQYF	TGCGCCAGCGCTGCCGAGGGCAGGGGGTTGATAAATACGCAGTATTTT
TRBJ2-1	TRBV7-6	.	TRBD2	CASSLVAGELYNEQFF	TGTGCCAGCAGCTTAGTAGCGGGGGAGTTATACAATGAGCAGTTCTTC
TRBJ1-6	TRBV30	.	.	CAWIGQQGNNSPLHF	TGTGCCTGGATAGGTCAGCAGGGGAATAATTCACCCCTCCACTTT
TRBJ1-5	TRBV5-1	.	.	CASATGSNQPQHF	TGCGCCAGCGCGACCGGTTCTAATCAGCCCCAGCATTTT
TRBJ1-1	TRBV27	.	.	CASSFLGAVGTEAFF	TGTGCCAGCAGTTTTCTTGGGGCGGTGGGCACTGAAGCTTTCTTT
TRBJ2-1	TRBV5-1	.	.	CASSSTAGLYNEQFF	TGCGCCAGCAGCTCGACAGCCGGACTATACAATGAGCAGTTCTTC
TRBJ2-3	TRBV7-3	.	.	CASSLTPGTSTDTQYF	TGTGCCAGCAGCTTAACACCGGGAACTAGCACAGATACGCAGTATTTT
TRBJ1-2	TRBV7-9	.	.	CASSPEAASHNYGYTF	TGTGCCAGCAGCCCCGAGGCAGCCTCACATAACTATGGCTACACCTTC
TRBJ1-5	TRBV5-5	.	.	CASRPTETSNQPQHF	TGTGCCAGCAGGCCGACTGAAACGAGCAATCAGCCCCAGCATTTT
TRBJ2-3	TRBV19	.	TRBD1	CASSIRQGGTDTQYF	TGTGCCAGTAGTATAAGGCAGGGGGGCACAGATACGCAGTATTTT
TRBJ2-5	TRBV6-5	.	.	CASSPGQLQETQYF	TGTGCCAGCAGTCCCGGACAGCTCCAAGAGACCCAGTACTTC
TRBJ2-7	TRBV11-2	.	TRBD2	CASSSLPFLAGTYEQYF	TGTGCCAGCAGCTCCCTCCCTTTTTTAGCGGGGACCTACGAGCAGTACTTC
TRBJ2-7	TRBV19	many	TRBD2	CASSTGTRTYEQYF	TGTGCCAGTAGTACCGGGACTAGGACCTACGAGCAGTACTTC
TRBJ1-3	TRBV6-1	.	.	CASSPRVSAGNTIYF	TGTGCCAGCAGTCCCAGGGTATCGGCTGGAAACACCATATATTTT
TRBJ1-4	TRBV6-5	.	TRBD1	CASSYDRADEKLFF	TGTGCCAGCAGTTACGACAGGGCTGATGAAAAACTGTTTTTT
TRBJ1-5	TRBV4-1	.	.	CASSQTGINQPQHF	TGCGCCAGCAGCCAAACCGGGATCAATCAGCCCCAGCATTTT
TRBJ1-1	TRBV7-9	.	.	CASSPRAQGTEAFF	TGTGCCAGCAGCCCACGGGCCCAGGGGACTGAAGCTTTCTTT
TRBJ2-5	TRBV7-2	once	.	CASSTARRDPSLETQYF	TGTGCCAGCAGCACGGCCCGACGGGACCCTAGCTTAGAGACCCAGTACTTC
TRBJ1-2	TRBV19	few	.	CASSMQGAEGYTF	TGTGCCAGTAGTATGCAGGGCGCGGAGGGCTACACCTTC
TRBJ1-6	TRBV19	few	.	CASSRSQDNSPLHF	TGTGCCAGTAGTAGATCACAGGACAATTCACCCCTCCACTTT
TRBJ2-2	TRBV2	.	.	CASRVTGELFF	TGTGCCAGCAGGGTCACCGGGGAGCTGTTTTTT
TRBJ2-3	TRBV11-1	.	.	CASSPRHLTDTQYF	TGTGCCAGCAGTCCACGACACCTCACAGATACGCAGTATTTT
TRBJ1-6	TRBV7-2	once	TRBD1	CASSFRQGYNSPLHF	TGTGCCAGCAGCTTCCGACAGGGGTATAATTCACCCCTCCACTTT
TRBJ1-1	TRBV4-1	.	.	CASSQDGGWAEAFF	TGCGCCAGCAGCCAAGATGGGGGGTGGGCTGAAGCTTTCTTT
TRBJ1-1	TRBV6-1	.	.	CASNILGRAFF	TGTGCCAGCAATATTTTGGGACGAGCTTTCTTT
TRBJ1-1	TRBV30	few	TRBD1	CAWKQGKTEAFF	TGTGCCTGGAAACAGGGGAAGACTGAAGCTTTCTTT
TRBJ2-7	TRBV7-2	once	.	CASSYAGVSYEQYF	TGTGCCAGCAGCTACGCAGGGGTCTCCTACGAGCAGTACTTC
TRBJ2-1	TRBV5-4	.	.	CASSQKTNEINEQFF	TGTGCCAGCAGCCAAAAAACGAACGAGATCAATGAGCAGTTCTTC
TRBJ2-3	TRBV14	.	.	CASSPYTDTQYF	TGTGCCAGCAGCCCCTACACAGATACGCAGTATTTT
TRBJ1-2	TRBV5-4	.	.	CASSFVAVRGGNGYTF	TGTGCCAGCAGCTTTGTTGCCGTTCGGGGCGGCAATGGCTACACCTTC
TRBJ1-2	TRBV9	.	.	CASSESVSGANYGYTF	TGTGCCAGCAGCGAGTCGGTGTCAGGGGCTAACTATGGCTACACCTTC
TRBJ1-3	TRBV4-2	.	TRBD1	CASSQDQNRGKGNTIYF	TGTGCCAGCAGCCAAGATCAGAACAGGGGGAAAGGAAACACCATATATTTT
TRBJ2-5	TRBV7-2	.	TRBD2	CASSFGGGVGTQYF	TGTGCCAGCAGCTTTGGCGGGGGGGTAGGGACCCAGTACTTC
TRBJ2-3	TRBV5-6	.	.	CASSFLDSTDTQYF	TGTGCCAGCAGCTTCTTGGACAGCACAGATACGCAGTATTTT
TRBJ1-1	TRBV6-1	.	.	CASSEFMNTEAFF	TGTGCCAGCAGTGAGTTCATGAACACTGAAGCTTTCTTT
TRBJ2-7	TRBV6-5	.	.	CASRGVHEQYF	TGTGCCAGCAGGGGGGTCCACGAGCAGTACTTC
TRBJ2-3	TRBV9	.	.	CASSADRADKYF	TGTGCCAGCAGCGCCGACCGCGCAGACAAGTATTTT
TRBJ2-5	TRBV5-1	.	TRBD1	CASSLASDRVETQYF	TGCGCCAGCAGCTTGGCCTCGGACAGGGTTGAGACCCAGTACTTC
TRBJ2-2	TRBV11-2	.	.	CASSLVLGPGVGELFF	TGTGCCAGCAGCTTAGTCCTGGGGCCTGGGGTTGGGGAGCTGTTTTTT
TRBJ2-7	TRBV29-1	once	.	CSVEAEQTYEQYF	TGCAGCGTTGAGGCGGAGCAAACCTACGAGCAGTACTTC
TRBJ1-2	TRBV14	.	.	CASSQDKQGYGYTF	TGTGCCAGCAGCCAAGATAAACAGGGCTATGGCTACACCTTC